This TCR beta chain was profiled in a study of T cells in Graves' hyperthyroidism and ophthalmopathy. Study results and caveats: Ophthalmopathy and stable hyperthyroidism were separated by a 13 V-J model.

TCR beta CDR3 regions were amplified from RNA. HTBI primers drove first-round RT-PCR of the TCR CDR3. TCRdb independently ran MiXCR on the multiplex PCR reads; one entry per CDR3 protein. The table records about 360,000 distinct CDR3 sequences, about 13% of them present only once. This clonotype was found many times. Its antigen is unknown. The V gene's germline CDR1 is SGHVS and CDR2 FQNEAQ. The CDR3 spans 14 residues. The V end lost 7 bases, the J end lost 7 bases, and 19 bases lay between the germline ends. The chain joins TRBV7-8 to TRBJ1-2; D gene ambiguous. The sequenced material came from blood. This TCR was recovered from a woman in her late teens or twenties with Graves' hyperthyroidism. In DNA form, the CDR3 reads TGTGCCAGCACCATCGTCGGGTGGAGAGGTGGCTACACCTTC. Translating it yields CASTIVGWRGGYTF.